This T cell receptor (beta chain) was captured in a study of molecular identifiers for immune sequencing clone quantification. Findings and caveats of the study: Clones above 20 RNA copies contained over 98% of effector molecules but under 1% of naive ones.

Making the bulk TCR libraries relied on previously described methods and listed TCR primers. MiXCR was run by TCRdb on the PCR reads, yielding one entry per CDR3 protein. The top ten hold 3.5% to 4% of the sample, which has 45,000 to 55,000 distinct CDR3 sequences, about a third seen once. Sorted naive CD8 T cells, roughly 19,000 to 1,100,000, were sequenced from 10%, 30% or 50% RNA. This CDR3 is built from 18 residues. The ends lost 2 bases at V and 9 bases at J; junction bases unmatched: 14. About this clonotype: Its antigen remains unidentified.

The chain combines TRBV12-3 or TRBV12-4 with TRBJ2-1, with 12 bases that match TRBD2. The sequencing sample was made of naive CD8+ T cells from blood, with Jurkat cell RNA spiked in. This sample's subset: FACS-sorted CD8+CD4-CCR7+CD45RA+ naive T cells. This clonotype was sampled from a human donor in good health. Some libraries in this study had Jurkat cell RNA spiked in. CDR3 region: CASSLYRLAGGSGLEQFF. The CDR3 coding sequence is TGTGCCAGCAGTTTATATCGGCTAGCGGGAGGGTCTGGACTTGAGCAGTTCTTC.